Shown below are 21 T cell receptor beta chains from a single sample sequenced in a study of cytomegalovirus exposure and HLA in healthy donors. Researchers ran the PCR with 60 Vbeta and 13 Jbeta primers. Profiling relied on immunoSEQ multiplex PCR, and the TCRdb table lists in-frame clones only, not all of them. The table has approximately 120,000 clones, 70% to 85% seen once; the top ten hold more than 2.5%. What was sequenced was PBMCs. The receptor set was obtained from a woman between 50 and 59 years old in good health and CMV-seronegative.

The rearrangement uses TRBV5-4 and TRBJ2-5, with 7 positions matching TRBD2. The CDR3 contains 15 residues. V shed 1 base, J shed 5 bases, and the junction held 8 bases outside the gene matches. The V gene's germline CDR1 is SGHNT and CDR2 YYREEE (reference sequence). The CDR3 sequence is CASSLTGGLGETQYF. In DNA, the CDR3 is TGTGCCAGCAGCTTGACGGGAGGACTTGGGGAGACCCAGTACTTC.

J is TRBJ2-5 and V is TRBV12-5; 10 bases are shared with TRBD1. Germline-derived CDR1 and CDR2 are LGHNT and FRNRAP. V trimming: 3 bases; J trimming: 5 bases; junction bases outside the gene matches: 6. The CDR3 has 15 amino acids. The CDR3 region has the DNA TGTGCTAGTGGTTTTGACAGGGGGCGCGGGGAGACCCAGTACTTC. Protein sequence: CASGFDRGRGETQYF.

This chain's CDR3 is CASSYIAGEPWAGEQYF. In nucleotides, the CDR3 is TGTGCCAGCAGTTATATAGCGGGAGAACCCTGGGCGGGGGAGCAGTACTTC. The chain recombines TRBV28 with TRBJ2-5; 9 positions match TRBD2. The V and J ends lost 4 bases and 11 bases, in that order; junction bases with no gene match: 20. This CDR3 comprises 17 residues. Per germline, CDR1 MDHEN and CDR2 SYDVKM.

CDR3 in DNA: TGTGCCAGCAGCTTACAGCTGGGGACTTCCAATGAGCAGTTCTTC. The encoded protein is CASSLQLGTSNEQFF. The chain joins TRBV11-1 to TRBJ2-1, with a weak D call TRBD2 (6 bases). V dropped 2 bases and J dropped 6 bases, with 14 bases sitting between them. This CDR3 has 15 residues. Germline lookup yields CDR1 SGHAT and CDR2 FQDESV (reference sequence).

The DNA of the CDR3 is TGTGCCAGCAGTTGGCGGGGTGAGCAGTTCTTC. It specifies CASSWRGEQFF. V is TRBV28 and J is TRBJ2-1; D is possibly TRBD2 (6 bases). Trimming left V 4 bases short and J 9 bases short, with 7 bases between. Germline V gene lookup returns CDR1 MDHEN and CDR2 SYDVKM. This CDR3 contains 11 residues.

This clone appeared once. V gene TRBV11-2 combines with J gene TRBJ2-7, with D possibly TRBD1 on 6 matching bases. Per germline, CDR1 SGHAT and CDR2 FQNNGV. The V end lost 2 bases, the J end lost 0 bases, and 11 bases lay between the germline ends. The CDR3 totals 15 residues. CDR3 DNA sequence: TGTGCCAGCAGCTTAATCAGGGGTAGCTCCTACGAGCAGTACTTC. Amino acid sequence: CASSLIRGSSYEQYF. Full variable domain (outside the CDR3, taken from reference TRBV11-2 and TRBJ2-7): EAGVAQSPRYKIIEKRQSVAFWCNPISGHATLYWYQQILGQGPKLLIQFQNNGVVDDSQLPKDRFSAERLKGVDSTLKIQPAKLEDSAVYLCASSLIRGSSYEQYFGPGTRLTVT.

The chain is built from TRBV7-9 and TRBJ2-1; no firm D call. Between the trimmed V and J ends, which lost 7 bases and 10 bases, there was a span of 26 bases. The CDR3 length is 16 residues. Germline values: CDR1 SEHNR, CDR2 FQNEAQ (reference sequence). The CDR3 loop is CASINPLSLSIVEQFF. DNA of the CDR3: TGTGCCAGCATCAATCCACTTAGTCTATCGATAGTCGAGCAGTTCTTC.

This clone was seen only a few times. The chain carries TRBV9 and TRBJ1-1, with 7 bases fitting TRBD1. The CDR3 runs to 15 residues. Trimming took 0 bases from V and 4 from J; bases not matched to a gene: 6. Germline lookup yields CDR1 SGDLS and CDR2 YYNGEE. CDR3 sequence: CASSVAGGGVTEAFF. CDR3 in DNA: TGTGCCAGCAGCGTAGCAGGAGGGGGCGTCACTGAAGCTTTCTTT. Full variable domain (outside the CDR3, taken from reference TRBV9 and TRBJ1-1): DSGVTQTPKHLITATGQRVTLRCSPRSGDLSVYWYQQSLDQGLQFLIQYYNGEERAKGNILERFSAQQFPDLHSELNLSSLELGDSALYFCASSVAGGGVTEAFFGQGTRLTVV.

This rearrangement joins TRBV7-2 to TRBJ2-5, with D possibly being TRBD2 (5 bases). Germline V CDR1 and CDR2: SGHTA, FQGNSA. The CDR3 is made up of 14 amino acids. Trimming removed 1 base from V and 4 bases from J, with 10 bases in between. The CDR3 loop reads CASSLVEGVETQYF. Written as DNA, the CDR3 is TGTGCCAGCAGCTTAGTAGAGGGAGTAGAGACCCAGTACTTC.

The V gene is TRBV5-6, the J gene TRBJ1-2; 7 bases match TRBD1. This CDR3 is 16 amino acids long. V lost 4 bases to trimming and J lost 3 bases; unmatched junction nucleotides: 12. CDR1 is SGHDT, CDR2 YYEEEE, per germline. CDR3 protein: CASSPDLGRGDYGYTF. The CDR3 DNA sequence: TGTGCCAGCAGCCCCGATCTCGGCAGGGGGGACTATGGCTACACCTTC.

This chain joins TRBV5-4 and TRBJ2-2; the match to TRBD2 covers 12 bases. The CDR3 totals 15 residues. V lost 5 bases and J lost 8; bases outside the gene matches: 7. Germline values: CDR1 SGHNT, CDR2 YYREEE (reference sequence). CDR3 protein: CASRQTSGGVGELFF. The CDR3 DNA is TGTGCCAGCAGACAGACTAGCGGGGGAGTTGGGGAGCTGTTTTTT.

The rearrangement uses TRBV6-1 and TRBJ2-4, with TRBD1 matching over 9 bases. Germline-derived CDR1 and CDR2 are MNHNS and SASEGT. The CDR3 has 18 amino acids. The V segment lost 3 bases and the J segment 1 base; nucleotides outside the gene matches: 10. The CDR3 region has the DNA TGTGCCAGCAGTGATCCCGGGACAGGGTTTGGGGCCAAAAACATTCAGTACTTC. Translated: CASSDPGTGFGAKNIQYF.

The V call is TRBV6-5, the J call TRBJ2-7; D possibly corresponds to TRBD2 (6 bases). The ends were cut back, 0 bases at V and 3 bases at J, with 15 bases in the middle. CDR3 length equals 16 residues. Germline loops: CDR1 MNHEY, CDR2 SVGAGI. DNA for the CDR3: TGTGCCAGCAGTTACTCGAAGTCAGGAGGGGTCTACGAGCAGTACTTC. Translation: CASSYSKSGGVYEQYF.

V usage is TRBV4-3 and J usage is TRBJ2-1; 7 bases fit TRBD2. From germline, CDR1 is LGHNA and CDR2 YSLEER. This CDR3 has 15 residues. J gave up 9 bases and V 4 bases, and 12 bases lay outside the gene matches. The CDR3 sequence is CASSLLYSGNGEQFF. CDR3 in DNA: TGCGCCAGCAGCCTATTATACAGCGGGAACGGTGAGCAGTTCTTC.

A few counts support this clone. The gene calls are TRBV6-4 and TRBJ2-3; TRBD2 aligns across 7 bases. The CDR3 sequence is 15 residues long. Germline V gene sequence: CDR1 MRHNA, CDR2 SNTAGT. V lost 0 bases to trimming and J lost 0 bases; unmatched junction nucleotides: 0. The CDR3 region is CASSDSAGSTDTQYF. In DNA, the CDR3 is TGTGCCAGCAGTGACTCAGCGGGGAGCACAGATACGCAGTATTTT.

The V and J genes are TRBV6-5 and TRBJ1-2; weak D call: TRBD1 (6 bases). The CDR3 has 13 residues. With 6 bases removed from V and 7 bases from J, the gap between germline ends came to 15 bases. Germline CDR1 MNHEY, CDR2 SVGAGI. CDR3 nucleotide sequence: TGTGCCAGCAGCCCAACAGGGCCCGGTGGCTACACCTTC. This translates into CASSPTGPGGYTF.

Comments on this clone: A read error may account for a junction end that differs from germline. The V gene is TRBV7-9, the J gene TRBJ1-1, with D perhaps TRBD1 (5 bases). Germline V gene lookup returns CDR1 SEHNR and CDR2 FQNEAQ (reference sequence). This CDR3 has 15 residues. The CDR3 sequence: CSSSFPQGWSTEAFF. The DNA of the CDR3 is TGTTCCAGCAGCTTTCCTCAGGGATGGAGCACTGAAGCTTTCTTT.

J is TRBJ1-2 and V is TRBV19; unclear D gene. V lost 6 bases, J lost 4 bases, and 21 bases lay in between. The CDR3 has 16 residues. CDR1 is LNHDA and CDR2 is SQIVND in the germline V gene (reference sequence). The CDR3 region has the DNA TGTGCCAGTAGGAACCCCACCTATACAGATTTCTATGGCTACACCTTC. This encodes CASRNPTYTDFYGYTF.

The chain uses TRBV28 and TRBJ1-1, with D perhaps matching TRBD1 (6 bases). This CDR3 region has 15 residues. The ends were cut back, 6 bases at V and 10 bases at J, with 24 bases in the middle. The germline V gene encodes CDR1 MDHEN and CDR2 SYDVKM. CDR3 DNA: TGTGCCAGCAGGCAATCAGGGGCGGTGTACTTGGGAGCTTTCTTT. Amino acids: CASRQSGAVYLGAFF.

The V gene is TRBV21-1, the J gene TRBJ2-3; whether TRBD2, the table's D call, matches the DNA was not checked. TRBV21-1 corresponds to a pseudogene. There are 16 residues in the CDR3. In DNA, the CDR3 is TGTGCCAGCAGTGTCAAGCCTAGAGCCCTCACAGATACGCAGTATTTT. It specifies CASSVKPRALTDTQYF.

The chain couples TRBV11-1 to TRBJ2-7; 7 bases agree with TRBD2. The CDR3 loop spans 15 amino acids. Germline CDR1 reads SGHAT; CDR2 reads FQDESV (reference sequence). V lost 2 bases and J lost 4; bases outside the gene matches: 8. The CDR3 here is CASSLSAGEGYEQYF. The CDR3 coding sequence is TGTGCCAGCAGCTTATCGGCGGGAGAAGGGTACGAGCAGTACTTC.